These T cell receptor beta chains were read from a single sample in a study of T-cell reconstitution after alpha-beta-depleted transplantation in children. Each CDR3 protein is one row after TCRdb ran MiXCR on the PCR reads. The sample gives about 980,000 distinct CDR3 sequences, about 30% of which show up once; under 30% is in the top ten. The input for sequencing was PBMCs, mostly from graft donor cells, taken 360 days after TCRalphabeta/CD19-depleted stem cell transplant. These receptors were taken from a boy under three years old who had a stem cell transplant for SCID, so the T cells may come from the graft donor. The CDR3 runs from the conserved cysteine through the conserved F or W. A D gene is named only where the DNA matches it firmly. Some rows mark clone size as missing; the rest say once, few, many or name a class of expanded clone.

>TRBD2|TRBJ2-3|TRBV29-1|few
CSGGTRPDTQYF
TGCAGCGGGGGGACTAGACCAGATACGCAGTATTTT
>TRBD1|TRBJ2-1|TRBV12-3/TRBV12-4|few
CASDSADRENYNEQFF
TGTGCCAGCGACTCCGCCGACAGGGAGAATTACAATGAGCAGTTCTTC
>.|TRBJ2-2|TRBV5-1|.
CASSSQPGSSGELFF
TGCGCCAGCAGCTCCCAGCCAGGTTCCTCCGGGGAGCTGTTTTTT
>.|TRBJ2-7|TRBV12-3/TRBV12-4|few
CASSRDKIYEQYF
TGTGCCAGCTCACGGGACAAGATCTACGAGCAGTACTTC
>.|TRBJ2-7|TRBV29-1|once
CSGGDRTLEQYF
TGCAGCGGGGGAGACAGGACCCTCGAGCAGTACTTC
>TRBD2|TRBJ2-1|TRBV27|.
CASQTLGGSYNEQFF
TGTGCCAGCCAGACCCTGGGGGGGTCCTACAATGAGCAGTTCTTC
>.|TRBJ2-5|TRBV12-3/TRBV12-4|few
CASSFGSAFETQYF
TGTGCCAGCAGTTTCGGGTCAGCTTTCGAGACCCAGTACTTC
>.|TRBJ2-2|TRBV15|.
CATRRDRNTGELFF
TGTGCCACCAGGCGGGACAGGAACACCGGGGAGCTGTTTTTT
>TRBD1|TRBJ1-1|TRBV6-1|.
CASSGHPQSWDRMGAFF
TGTGCCAGCAGTGGACATCCGCAATCTTGGGACAGGATGGGCGCTTTCTTT
>.|TRBJ1-4|TRBV20-1|.
CSARAPGGVFF
TGCAGTGCTAGAGCCCCAGGAGGGGTGTTTTTT